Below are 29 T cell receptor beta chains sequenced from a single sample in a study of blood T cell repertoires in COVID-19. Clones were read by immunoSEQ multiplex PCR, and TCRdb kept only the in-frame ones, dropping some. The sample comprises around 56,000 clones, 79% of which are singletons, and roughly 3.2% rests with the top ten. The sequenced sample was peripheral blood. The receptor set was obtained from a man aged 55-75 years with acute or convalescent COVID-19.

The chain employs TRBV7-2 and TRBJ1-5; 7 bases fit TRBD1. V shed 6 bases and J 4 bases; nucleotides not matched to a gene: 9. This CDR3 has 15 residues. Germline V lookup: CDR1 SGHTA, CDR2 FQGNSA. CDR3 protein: CASRFSGTANQPQHF. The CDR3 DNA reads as TGTGCCAGCAGGTTTTCCGGGACAGCAAATCAGCCCCAGCATTTT.

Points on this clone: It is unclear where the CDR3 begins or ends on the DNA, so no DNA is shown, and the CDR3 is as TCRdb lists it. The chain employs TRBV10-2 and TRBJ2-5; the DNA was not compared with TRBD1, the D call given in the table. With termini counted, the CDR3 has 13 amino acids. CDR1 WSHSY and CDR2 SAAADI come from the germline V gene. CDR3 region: CASSVGQGATGYF.

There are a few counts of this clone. The CDR3 nucleotides read TGTGCCAGCAGCTTTTGGGGGGGGCCCTACAATGAGCAGTTCTTC. It yields the protein CASSFWGGPYNEQFF. The chain carries TRBV5-4 and TRBJ2-1, with D possibly TRBD2 on 7 matching bases. Germline loops: CDR1 SGHNT, CDR2 YYREEE (reference sequence). This CDR3 contains 15 residues. Trimming removed 2 bases from V and 2 bases from J, with 11 bases in between. The full variable domain, with the rest looked up from reference TRBV5-4 and TRBJ2-1, is ETGVTQSPTHLIKTRGQQVTLRCSSQSGHNTVSWYQQALGQGPQFIFQYYREEENGRGNFPPRFSGLQFPNYSSELNVNALELDDSALYLCASSFWGGPYNEQFFGPGTRLTVL.

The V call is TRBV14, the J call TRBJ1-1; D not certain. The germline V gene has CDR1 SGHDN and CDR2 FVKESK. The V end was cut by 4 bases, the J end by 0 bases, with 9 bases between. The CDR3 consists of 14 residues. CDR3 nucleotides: TGTGCCAGCAGCCCACGATACTTGAACACTGAAGCTTTCTTT. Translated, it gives CASSPRYLNTEAFF.

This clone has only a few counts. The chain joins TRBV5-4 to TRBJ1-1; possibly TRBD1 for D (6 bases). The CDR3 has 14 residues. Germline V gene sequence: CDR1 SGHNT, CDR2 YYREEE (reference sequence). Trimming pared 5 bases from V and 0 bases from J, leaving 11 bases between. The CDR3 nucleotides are TGTGCCAGCAGACGACAGGACTTGAACACTGAAGCTTTCTTT. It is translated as CASRRQDLNTEAFF.

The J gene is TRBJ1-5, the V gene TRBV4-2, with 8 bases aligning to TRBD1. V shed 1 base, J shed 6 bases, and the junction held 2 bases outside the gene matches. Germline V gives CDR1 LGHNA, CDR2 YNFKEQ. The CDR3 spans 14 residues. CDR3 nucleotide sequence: TGTGCCAGCAGCCAAGGAGACAGGGGTCAGCCCCAGCATTTT. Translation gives CASSQGDRGQPQHF.

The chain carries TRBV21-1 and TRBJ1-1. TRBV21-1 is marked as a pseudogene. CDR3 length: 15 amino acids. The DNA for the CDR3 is TGTGCCAGCAGCAAAGTCTTGAGGGCGAACACTGAAGCTTTCTTT. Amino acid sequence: CASSKVLRANTEAFF.

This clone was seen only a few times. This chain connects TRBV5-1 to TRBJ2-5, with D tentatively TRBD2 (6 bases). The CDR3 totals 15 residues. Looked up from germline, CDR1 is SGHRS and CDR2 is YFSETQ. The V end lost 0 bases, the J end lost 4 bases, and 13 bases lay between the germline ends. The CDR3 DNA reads TGCGCCAGCAGCTTGGGGGCCGGGGGTATAGAGACCCAGTACTTC. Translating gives CASSLGAGGIETQYF.

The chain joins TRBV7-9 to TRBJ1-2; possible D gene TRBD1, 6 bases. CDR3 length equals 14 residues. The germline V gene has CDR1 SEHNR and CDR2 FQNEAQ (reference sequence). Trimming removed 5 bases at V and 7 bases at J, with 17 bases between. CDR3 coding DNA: TGTGCCAGCAGCCTTATGGACAGCAAAGGTGGCTACACCTTC. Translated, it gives CASSLMDSKGGYTF.

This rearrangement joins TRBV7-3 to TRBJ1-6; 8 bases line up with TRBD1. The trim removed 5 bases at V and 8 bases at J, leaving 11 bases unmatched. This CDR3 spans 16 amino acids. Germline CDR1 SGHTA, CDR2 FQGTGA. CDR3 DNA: TGTGCCAGCAGCCTAGGGCGGACAGGGACGTATTCACCCCTCCACTTT. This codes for CASSLGRTGTYSPLHF.

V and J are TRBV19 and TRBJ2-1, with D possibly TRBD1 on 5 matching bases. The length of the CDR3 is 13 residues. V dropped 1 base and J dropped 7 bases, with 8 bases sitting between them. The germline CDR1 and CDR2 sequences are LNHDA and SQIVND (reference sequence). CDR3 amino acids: CASSIAAGNEQFF. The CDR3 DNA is TGTGCCAGTAGTATAGCAGCAGGGAATGAGCAGTTCTTC.

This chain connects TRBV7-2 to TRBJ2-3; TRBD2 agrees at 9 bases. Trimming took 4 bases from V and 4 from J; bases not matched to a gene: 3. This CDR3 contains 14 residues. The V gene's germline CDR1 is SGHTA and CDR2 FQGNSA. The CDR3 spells CASSSGTSPDTQYF. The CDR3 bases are TGTGCCAGCAGCTCCGGGACTAGCCCAGATACGCAGTATTTT. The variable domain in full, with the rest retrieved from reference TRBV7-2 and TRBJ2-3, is GAGVSQSPSNKVTEKGKDVELRCDPISGHTALYWYRQSLGQGLEFLIYFQGNSAPDKSGLPSDRFSAERTGGSVSTLTIQRTQQEDSAVYLCASSSGTSPDTQYFGPGTRLTVL.

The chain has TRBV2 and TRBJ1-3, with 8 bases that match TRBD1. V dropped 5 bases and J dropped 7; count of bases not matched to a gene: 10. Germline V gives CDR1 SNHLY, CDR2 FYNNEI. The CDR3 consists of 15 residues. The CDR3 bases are TGTGCCAGCAGTAGGGAGTCAGGGGGCTGGAACACCATATATTTT. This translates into CASSRESGGWNTIYF.

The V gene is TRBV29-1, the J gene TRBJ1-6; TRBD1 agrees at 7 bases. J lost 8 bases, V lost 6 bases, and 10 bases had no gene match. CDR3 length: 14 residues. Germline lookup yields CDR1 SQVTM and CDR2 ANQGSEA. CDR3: CSVKGQSGDSPLHF. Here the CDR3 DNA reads TGCAGCGTAAAGGGACAGTCAGGGGATTCACCCCTCCACTTT.

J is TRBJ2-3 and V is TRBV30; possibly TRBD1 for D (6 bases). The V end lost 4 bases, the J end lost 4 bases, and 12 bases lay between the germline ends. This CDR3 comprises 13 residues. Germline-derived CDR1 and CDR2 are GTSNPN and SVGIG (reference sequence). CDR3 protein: CAWNRVLADTQYF. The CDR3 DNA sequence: TGTGCCTGGAACAGGGTCTTGGCAGATACGCAGTATTTT.

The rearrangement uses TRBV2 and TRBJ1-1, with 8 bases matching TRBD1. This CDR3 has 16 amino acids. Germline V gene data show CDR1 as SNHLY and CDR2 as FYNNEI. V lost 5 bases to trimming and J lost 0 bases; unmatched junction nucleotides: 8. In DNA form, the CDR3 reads TGTGCCAGCAGTATCGACAGGGGCGCCCTGAACACTGAAGCTTTCTTT. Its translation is CASSIDRGALNTEAFF.

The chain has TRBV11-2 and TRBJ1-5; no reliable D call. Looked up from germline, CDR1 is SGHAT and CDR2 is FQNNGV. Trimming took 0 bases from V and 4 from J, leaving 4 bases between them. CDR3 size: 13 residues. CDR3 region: CASSLDRNQPQHF. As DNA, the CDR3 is TGTGCCAGCAGCTTAGATCGGAATCAGCCCCAGCATTTT. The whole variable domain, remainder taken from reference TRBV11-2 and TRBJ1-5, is EAGVAQSPRYKIIEKRQSVAFWCNPISGHATLYWYQQILGQGPKLLIQFQNNGVVDDSQLPKDRFSAERLKGVDSTLKIQPAKLEDSAVYLCASSLDRNQPQHFGDGTRLSIL.

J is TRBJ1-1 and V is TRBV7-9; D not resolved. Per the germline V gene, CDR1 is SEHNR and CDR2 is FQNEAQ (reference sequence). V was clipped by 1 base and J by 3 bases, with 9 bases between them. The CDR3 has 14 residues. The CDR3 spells CASSLVGGDTEAFF. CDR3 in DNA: TGTGCCAGCAGCTTAGTTGGAGGAGACACTGAAGCTTTCTTT.

This CDR3 reads CASSSTGVYGYTF. The CDR3 region has the DNA TGTGCCAGTAGTTCTACAGGCGTCTATGGCTACACCTTC. The rearrangement joins TRBV19 to TRBJ1-2; possibly TRBD1 for D (5 bases). Trimming cost V 5 bases and J 4 bases, with 11 bases left between them. From germline, CDR1 is LNHDA and CDR2 SQIVND (reference sequence). The CDR3 length is 13 residues.

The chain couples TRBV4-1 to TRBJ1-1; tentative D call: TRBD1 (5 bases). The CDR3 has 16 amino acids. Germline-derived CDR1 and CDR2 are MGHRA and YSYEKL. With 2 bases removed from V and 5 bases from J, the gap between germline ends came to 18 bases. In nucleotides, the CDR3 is TGCGCCAGCAGCCAAAGCCCCAGGGTGTGGGGTACTGAAGCTTTCTTT. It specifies CASSQSPRVWGTEAFF.

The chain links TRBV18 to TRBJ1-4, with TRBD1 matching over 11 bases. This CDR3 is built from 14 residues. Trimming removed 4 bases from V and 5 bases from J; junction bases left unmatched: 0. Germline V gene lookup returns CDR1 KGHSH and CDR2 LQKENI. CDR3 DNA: TGTGCCAGCTCACGGGACAGGGGGAATGAAAAACTGTTTTTT. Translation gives CASSRDRGNEKLFF. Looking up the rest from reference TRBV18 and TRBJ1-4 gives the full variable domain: NAGVMQNPRHLVRRRGQEARLRCSPMKGHSHVYWYRQLPEEGLKFMVYLQKENIIDESGMPKERFSAEFPKEGPSILRIQQVVRGDSAAYFCASSRDRGNEKLFFGSGTQLSVL.

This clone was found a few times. The DNA of the CDR3 is TGTGCCAGCACCTACACCGGGTCCGCTGAGCTAGGCTACACCTTC. Residues: CASTYTGSAELGYTF. This rearrangement joins TRBV6-6 to TRBJ1-2; D not certain. The ends were cut back, 7 bases at V and 8 bases at J, with 23 bases in the middle. Germline CDR1 is MNHNY and CDR2 is SVGAGI (reference sequence). This CDR3 has 15 residues.

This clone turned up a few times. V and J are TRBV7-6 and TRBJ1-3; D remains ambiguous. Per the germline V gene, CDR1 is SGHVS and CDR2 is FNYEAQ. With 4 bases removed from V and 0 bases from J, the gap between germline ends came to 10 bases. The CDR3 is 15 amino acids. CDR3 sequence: CASSSEPSSGNTIYF. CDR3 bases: TGTGCCAGCAGCTCCGAGCCAAGCTCTGGAAACACCATATATTTT. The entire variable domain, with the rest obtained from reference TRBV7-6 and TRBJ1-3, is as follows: GAGVSQSPRYKVTKRGQDVALRCDPISGHVSLYWYRQALGQGPEFLTYFNYEAQQDKSGLPNDRFSAERPEGSISTLTIQRTEQRDSAMYRCASSSEPSSGNTIYFGEGSWLTVV.

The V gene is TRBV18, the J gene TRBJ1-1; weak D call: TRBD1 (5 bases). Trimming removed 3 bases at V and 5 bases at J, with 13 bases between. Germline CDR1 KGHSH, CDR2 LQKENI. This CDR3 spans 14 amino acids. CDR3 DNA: TGTGCCAGCTCACCCCAGGGCATGGATACTGAAGCTTTCTTT. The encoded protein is CASSPQGMDTEAFF.

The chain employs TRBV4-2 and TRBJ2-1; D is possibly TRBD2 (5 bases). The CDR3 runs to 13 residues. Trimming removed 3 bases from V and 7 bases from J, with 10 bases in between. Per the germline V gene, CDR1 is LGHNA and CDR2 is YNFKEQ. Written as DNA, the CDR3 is TGTGCCAGCAGCCAGGACTGGAGGAATGAGCAGTTCTTC. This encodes CASSQDWRNEQFF.

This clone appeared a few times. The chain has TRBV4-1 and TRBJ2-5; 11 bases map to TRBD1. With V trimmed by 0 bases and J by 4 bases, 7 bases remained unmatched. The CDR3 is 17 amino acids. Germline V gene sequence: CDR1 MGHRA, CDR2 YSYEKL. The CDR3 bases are TGCGCCAGCAGCCAAGACCGAGGGACAGGGGGTTCAGAGACCCAGTACTTC. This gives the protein CASSQDRGTGGSETQYF.

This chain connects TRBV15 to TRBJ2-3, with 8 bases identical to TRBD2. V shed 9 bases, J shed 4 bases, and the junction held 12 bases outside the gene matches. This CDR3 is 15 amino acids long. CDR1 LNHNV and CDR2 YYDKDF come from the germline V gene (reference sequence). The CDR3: CATSERGGQSDTQYF. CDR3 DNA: TGTGCCACATCTGAACGGGGGGGCCAGTCAGATACGCAGTATTTT.

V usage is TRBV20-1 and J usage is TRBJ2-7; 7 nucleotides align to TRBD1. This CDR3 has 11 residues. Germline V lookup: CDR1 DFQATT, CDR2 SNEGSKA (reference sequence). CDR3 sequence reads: CSMTGNYEQYF. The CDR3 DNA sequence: TGCAGCATGACAGGGAACTACGAGCAGTACTTC.

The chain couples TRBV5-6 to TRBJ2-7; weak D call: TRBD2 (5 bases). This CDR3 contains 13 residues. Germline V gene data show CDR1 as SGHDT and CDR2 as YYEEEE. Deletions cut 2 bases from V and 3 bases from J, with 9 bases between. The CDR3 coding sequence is TGTGCCAGCAGCTTCGGGGAACGCTACGAGCAGTACTTC. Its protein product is CASSFGERYEQYF.